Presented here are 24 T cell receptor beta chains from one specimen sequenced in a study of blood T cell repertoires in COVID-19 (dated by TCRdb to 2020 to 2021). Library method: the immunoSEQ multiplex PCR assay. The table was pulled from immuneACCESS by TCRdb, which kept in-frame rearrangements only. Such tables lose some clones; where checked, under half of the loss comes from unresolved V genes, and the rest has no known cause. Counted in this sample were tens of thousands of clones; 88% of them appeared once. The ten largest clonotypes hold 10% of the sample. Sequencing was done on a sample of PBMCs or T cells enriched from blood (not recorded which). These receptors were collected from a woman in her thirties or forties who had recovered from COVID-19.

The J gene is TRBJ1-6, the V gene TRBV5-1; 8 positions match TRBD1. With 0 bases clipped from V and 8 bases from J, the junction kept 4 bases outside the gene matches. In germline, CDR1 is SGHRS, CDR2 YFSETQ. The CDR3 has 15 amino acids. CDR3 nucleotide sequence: TGCGCCAGCAGCTTGGGGACAGGGATGGATTCACCCCTCCACTTT. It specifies CASSLGTGMDSPLHF.

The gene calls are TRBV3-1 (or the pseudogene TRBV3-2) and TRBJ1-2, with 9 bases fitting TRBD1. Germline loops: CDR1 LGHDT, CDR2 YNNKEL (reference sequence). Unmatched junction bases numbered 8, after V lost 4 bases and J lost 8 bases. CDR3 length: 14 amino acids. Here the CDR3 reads CASSPTTGGWGYTF. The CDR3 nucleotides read TGTGCCAGCAGCCCAACAACAGGGGGCTGGGGCTACACCTTC.

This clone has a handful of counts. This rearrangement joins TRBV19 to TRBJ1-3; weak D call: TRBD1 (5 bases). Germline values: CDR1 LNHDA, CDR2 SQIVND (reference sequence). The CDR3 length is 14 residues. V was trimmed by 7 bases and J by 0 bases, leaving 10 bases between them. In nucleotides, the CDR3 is TGTGCCAGTACCTCCAGGGCCTCTGGAAACACCATATATTTT. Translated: CASTSRASGNTIYF. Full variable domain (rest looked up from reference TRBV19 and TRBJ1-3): DGGITQSPKYLFRKEGQNVTLSCEQNLNHDAMYWYRQDPGQGLRLIYYSQIVNDFQKGDIAEGYSVSREKKESFPLTVTSAQKNPTAFYLCASTSRASGNTIYFGEGSWLTVV.

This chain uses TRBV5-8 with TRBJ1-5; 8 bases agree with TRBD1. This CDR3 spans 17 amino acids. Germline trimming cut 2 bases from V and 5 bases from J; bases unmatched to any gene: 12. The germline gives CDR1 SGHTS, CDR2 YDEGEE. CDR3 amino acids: CASSLIQGAQFYQPQHF. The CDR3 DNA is TGTGCCAGCAGCTTAATCCAGGGGGCGCAGTTCTATCAGCCCCAGCATTTT.

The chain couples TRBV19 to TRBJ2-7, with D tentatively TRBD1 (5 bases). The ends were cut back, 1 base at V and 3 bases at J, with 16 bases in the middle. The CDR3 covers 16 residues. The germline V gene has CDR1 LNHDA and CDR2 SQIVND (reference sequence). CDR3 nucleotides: TGTGCCAGTAGTATAGCCCGCCAGGGTTTGCGCTACGAGCAGTACTTC. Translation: CASSIARQGLRYEQYF.

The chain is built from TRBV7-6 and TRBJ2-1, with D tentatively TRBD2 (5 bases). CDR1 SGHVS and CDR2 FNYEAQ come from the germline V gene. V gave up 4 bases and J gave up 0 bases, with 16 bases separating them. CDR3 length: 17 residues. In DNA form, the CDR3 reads TGTGCCAGCAGCTCTAGTTTGACGGGGAGCTCCTACAATGAGCAGTTCTTC. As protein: CASSSSLTGSSYNEQFF.

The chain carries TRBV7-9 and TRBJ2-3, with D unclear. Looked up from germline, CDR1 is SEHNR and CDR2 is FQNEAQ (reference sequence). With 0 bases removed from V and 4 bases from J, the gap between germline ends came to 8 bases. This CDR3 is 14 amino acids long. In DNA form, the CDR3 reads TGTGCCAGCAGCTTAGCAGTGGGCCCAGATACGCAGTATTTT. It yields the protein CASSLAVGPDTQYF.

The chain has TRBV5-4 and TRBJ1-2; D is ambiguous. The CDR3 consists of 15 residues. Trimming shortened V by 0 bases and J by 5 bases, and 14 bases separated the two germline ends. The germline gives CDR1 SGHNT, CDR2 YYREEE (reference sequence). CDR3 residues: CASSLASIIGYGYTF. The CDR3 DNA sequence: TGTGCCAGCAGCTTGGCCAGCATCATCGGGTATGGCTACACCTTC.

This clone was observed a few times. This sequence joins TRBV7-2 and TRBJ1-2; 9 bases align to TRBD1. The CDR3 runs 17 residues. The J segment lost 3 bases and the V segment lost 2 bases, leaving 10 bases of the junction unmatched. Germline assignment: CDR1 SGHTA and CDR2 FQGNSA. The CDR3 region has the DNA TGTGCCAGCAGCTTAAGGGGACAGGGCACCTCTCACTATGGCTACACCTTC. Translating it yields CASSLRGQGTSHYGYTF.

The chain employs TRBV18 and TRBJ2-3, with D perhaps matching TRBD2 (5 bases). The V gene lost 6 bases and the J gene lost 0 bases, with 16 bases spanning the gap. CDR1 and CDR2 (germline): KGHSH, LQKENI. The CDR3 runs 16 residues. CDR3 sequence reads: CASSPWESGSTDTQYF. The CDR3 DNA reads TGTGCCAGCTCGCCCTGGGAATCGGGAAGCACAGATACGCAGTATTTT. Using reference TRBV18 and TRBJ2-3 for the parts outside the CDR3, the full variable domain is NAGVMQNPRHLVRRRGQEARLRCSPMKGHSHVYWYRQLPEEGLKFMVYLQKENIIDESGMPKERFSAEFPKEGPSILRIQQVVRGDSAAYFCASSPWESGSTDTQYFGPGTRLTVL.

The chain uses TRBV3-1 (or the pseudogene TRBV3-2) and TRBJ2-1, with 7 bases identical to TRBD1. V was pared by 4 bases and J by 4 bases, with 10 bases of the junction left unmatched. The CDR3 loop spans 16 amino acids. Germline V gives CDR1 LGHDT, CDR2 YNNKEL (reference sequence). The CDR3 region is CASSPENPTGYNEQFF. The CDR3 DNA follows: TGTGCCAGCAGCCCTGAAAACCCGACAGGGTACAATGAGCAGTTCTTC.

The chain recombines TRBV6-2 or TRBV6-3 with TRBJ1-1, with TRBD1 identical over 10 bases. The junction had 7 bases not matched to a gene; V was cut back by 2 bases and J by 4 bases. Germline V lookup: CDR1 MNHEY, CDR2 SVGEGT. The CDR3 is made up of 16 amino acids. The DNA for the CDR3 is TGTGCCAGCAGTTACGCCCGGGACAGGGGATCCACTGAAGCTTTCTTT. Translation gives CASSYARDRGSTEAFF.

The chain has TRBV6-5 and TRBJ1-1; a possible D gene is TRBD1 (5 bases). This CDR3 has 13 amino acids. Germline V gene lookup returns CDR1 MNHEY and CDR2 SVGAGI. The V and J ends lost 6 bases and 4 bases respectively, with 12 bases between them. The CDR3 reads CASRKPGITEAFF. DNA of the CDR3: TGTGCCAGCAGAAAGCCAGGGATCACTGAAGCTTTCTTT.

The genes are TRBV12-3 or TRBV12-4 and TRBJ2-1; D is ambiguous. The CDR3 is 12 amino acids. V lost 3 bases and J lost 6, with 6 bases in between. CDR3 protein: CASSFLVNEQFF. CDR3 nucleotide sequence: TGTGCCAGCAGTTTTCTAGTCAATGAGCAGTTCTTC.

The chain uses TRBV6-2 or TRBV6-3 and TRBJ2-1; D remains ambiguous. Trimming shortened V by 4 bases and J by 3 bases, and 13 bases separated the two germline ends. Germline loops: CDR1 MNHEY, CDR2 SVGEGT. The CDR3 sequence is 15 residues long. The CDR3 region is CASSSADSLYNEQFF. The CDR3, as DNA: TGTGCCAGCAGTTCCGCTGACTCCCTCTACAATGAGCAGTTCTTC.

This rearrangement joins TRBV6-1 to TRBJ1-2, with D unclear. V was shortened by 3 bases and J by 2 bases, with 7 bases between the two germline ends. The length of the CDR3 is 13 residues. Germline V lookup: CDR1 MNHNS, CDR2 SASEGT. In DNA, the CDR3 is TGTGCCAGCAGTGATAGCCCCAACTATGGCTACACCTTC. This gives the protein CASSDSPNYGYTF.

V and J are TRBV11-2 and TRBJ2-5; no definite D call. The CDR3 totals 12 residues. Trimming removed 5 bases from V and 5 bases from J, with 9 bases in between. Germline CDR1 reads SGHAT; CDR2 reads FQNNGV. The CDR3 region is CASSPHSETQYF. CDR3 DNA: TGTGCCAGCAGCCCCCACTCGGAGACCCAGTACTTC. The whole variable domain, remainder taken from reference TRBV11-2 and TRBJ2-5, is EAGVAQSPRYKIIEKRQSVAFWCNPISGHATLYWYQQILGQGPKLLIQFQNNGVVDDSQLPKDRFSAERLKGVDSTLKIQPAKLEDSAVYLCASSPHSETQYFGPGTRLLVL.

CDR3 sequence: CASTDSGTRRKSDTQYF. CDR3 nucleotide sequence: TGTGCCAGCACTGATTCCGGGACTAGAAGGAAATCAGATACGCAGTATTTT. This chain uses TRBV6-1 with TRBJ2-3; 8 nucleotides line up with TRBD2. There are 17 residues in the CDR3. V was pared by 7 bases and J by 4 bases, with 16 bases of the junction left unmatched. Germline CDR1 reads MNHNS; CDR2 reads SASEGT.

The CDR3, as DNA: TGCGCCAGCAGCTTGGTCTCTAGCGGCAACACAGATACGCAGTATTTT. Its protein product is CASSLVSSGNTDTQYF. V gene TRBV5-1 combines with J gene TRBJ2-3, with 7 bases that match TRBD2. After removal of 0 bases from V and 2 bases from J, the junction contained 6 bases not matched to a gene. Looked up from germline, CDR1 is SGHRS and CDR2 is YFSETQ. The CDR3 spans 16 residues.

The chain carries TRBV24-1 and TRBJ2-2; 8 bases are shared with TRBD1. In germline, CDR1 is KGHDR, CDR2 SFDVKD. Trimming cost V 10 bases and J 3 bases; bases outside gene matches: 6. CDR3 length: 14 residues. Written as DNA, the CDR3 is TGTGCCACGCGGACAGGGTGGGACACCGGGGAGCTGTTTTTT. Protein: CATRTGWDTGELFF.

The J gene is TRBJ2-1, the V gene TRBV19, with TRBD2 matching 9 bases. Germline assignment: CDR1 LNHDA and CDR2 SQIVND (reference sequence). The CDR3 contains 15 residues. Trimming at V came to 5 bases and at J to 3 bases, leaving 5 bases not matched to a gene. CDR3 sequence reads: CASSQLAGDYNEQFF. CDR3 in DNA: TGTGCCAGTAGTCAATTAGCGGGGGACTACAATGAGCAGTTCTTC. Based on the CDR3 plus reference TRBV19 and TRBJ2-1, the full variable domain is DGGITQSPKYLFRKEGQNVTLSCEQNLNHDAMYWYRQDPGQGLRLIYYSQIVNDFQKGDIAEGYSVSREKKESFPLTVTSAQKNPTAFYLCASSQLAGDYNEQFFGPGTRLTVL.

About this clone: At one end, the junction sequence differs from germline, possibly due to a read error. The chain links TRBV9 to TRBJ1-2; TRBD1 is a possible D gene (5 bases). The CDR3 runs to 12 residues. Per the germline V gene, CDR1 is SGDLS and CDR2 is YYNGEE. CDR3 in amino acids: CASSVVQGGYTF. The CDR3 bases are TGTGCCAGTAGCGTAGTCCAGGGAGGCTACACCTTC.

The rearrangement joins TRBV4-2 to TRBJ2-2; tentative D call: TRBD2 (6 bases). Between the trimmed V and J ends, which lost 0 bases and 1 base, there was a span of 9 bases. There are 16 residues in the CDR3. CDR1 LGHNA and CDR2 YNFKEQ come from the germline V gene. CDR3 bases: TGTGCCAGCAGCCAAGAAGTCGGGGGGAACACCGGGGAGCTGTTTTTT. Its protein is CASSQEVGGNTGELFF.

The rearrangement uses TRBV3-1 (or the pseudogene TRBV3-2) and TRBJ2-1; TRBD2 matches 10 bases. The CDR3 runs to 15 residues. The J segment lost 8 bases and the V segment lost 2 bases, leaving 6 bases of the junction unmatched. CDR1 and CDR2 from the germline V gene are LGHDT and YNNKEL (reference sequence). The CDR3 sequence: CASSQFRTSGDEQFF. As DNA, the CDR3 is TGTGCCAGCAGCCAATTTCGGACTAGCGGTGATGAGCAGTTCTTC.